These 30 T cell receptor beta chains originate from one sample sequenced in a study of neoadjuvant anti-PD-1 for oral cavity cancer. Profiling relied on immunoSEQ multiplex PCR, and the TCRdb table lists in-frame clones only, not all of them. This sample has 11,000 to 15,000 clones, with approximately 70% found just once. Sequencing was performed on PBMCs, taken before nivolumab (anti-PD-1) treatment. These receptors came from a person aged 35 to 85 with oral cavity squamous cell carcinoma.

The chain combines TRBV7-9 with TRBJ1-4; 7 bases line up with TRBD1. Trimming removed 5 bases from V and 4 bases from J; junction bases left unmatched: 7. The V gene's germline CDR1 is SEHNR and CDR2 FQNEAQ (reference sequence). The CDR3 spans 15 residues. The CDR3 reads CASSRSQGINEKLFF. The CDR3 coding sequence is TGTGCCAGCAGCCGTTCACAGGGGATTAATGAAAAACTGTTTTTT.

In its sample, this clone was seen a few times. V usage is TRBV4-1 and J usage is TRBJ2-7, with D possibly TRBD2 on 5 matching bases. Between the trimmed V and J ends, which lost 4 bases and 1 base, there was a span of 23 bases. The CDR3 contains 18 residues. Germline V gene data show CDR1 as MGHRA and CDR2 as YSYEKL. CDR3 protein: CASSPDYVFGQSSYEQYF. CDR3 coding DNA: TGCGCCAGCAGCCCCGACTATGTATTTGGGCAGAGTTCCTACGAGCAGTACTTC.

The CDR3 bases are TGCAGTGCTAGTATTCTGCATGAGCAGTTCTTC. Translated, it gives CSASILHEQFF. The chain links TRBV20-1 to TRBJ2-1; D is unresolved. This CDR3 contains 11 residues. V was pared by 3 bases and J by 8 bases, with 8 bases between. Germline CDR1 and CDR2: DFQATT and SNEGSKA (reference sequence).

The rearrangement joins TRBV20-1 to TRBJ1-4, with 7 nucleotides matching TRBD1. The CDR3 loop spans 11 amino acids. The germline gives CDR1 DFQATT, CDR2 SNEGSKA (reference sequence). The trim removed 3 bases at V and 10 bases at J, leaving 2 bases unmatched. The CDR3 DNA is TGCAGTGCTAGTCAGGGGGGAAAACTGTTTTTT. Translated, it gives CSASQGGKLFF.

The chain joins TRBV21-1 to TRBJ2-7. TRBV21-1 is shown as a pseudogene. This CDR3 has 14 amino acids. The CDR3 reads CASSALCGLGEQYF. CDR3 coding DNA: TGTGCCAGCAGCGCACTTTGTGGTTTAGGCGAGCAGTACTTC.

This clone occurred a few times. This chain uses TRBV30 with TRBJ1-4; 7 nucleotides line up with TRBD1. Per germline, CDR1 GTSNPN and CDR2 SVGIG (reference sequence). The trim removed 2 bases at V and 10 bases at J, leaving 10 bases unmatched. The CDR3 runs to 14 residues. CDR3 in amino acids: CAWSREGGLRKLFF. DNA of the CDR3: TGTGCCTGGAGTCGAGAAGGGGGCTTAAGAAAACTGTTTTTT.

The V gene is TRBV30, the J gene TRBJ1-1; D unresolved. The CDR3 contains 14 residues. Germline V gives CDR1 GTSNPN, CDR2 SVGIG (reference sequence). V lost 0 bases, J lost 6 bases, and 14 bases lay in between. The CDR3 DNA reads TGTGCCTGGAGTGTACTACCTTCTGGGGCTGAAGCTTTCTTT. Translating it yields CAWSVLPSGAEAFF.

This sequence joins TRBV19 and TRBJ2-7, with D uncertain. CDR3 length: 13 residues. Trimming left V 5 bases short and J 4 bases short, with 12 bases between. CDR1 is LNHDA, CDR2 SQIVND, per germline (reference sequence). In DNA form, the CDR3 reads TGTGCCAGTAGTTTTTCCGGATGGTACGAGCAGTACTTC. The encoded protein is CASSFSGWYEQYF.

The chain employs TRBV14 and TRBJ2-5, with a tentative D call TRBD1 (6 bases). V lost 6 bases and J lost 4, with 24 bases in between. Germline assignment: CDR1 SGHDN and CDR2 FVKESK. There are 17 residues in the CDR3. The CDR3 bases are TGTGCCAGCAGTCTTTTCTTTCCGGGACAAGTGGGAGAGACCCAGTACTTC. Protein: CASSLFFPGQVGETQYF.

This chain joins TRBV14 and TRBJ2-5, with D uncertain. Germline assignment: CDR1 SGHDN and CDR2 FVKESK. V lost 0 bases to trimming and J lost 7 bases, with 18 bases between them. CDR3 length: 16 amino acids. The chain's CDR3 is CASSQEGGSPFGTQYF. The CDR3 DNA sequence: TGTGCCAGCAGCCAAGAGGGCGGCAGCCCGTTCGGGACCCAGTACTTC.

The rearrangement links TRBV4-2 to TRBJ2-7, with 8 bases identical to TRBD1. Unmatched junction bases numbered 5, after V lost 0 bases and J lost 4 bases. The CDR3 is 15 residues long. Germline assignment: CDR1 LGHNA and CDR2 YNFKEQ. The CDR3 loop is CASSQDETGGYEQYF. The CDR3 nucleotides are TGTGCCAGCAGCCAAGATGAAACAGGGGGGTACGAGCAGTACTTC.

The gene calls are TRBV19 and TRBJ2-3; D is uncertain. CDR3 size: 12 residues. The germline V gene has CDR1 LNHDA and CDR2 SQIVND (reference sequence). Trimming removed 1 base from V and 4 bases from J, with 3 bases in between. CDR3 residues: CASSIGPDTQYF. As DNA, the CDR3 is TGTGCCAGTAGTATAGGGCCAGATACGCAGTATTTT. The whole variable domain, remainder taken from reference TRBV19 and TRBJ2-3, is DGGITQSPKYLFRKEGQNVTLSCEQNLNHDAMYWYRQDPGQGLRLIYYSQIVNDFQKGDIAEGYSVSREKKESFPLTVTSAQKNPTAFYLCASSIGPDTQYFGPGTRLTVL.

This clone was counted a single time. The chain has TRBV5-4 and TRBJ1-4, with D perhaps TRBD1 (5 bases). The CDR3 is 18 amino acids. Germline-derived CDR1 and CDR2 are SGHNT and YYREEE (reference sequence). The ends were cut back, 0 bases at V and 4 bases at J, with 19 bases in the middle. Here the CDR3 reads CASSLDSFPGRGNEKLFF. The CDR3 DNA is TGTGCCAGCAGCTTGGACTCCTTTCCCGGGAGGGGTAATGAAAAACTGTTTTTT.

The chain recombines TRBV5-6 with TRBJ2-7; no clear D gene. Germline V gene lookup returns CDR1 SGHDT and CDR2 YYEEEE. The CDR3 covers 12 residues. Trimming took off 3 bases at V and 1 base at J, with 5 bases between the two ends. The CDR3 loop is CASSSFSYEQYF. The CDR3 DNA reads TGTGCCAGCAGCTCATTTTCCTACGAGCAGTACTTC.

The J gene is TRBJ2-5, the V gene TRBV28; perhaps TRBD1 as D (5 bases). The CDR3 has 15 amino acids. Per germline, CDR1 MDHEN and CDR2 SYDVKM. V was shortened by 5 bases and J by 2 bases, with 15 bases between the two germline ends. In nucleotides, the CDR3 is TGTGCCAGCAGTCCCCAGGGTTTCGCACAAGAGACCCAGTACTTC. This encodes CASSPQGFAQETQYF.

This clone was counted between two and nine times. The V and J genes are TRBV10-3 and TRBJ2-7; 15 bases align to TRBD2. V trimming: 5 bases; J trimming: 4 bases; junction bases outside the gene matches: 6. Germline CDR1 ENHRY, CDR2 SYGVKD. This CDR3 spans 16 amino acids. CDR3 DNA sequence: TGTGCCATCAGTCCCGGGACTAGCGGGGGGCAATACGAGCAGTACTTC. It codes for CAISPGTSGGQYEQYF.

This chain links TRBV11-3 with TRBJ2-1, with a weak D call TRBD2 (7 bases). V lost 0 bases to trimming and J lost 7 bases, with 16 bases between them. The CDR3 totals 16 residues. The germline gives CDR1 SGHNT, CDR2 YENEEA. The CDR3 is CASSLEVGGGGNEQFF. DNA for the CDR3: TGTGCCAGCAGCTTAGAGGTCGGGGGCGGGGGTAATGAGCAGTTCTTC.

CDR3 region: CASSPQGTYNEQFF. CDR3 in DNA: TGTGCCAGCAGCCCACAGGGGACCTACAATGAGCAGTTCTTC. The chain is built from TRBV7-3 and TRBJ2-1; 7 bases match TRBD1. CDR1 SGHTA and CDR2 FQGTGA come from the germline V gene. The ends lost 5 bases at V and 2 bases at J; junction bases unmatched: 3. The CDR3 sequence is 14 residues long.

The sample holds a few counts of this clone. The CDR3 nucleotides read TGCGCCAGCAGCTTGGGTCGGGTTAACTATGGCTACACCTTC. Residues: CASSLGRVNYGYTF. V and J are TRBV5-1 and TRBJ1-2, with D unresolved. Germline CDR1 reads SGHRS; CDR2 reads YFSETQ. This CDR3 is built from 14 residues. Trimming shortened V by 0 bases and J by 1 base, and 7 bases separated the two germline ends.

The CDR3 is CASSPPVRSYEQYF. The CDR3 region has the DNA TGTGCCAGCTCACCCCCAGTAAGGTCCTACGAGCAGTACTTC. This chain connects TRBV18 to TRBJ2-7, with D unresolved. The V and J ends lost 3 bases and 1 base respectively, with 10 bases between them. The length of the CDR3 is 14 residues. The germline V gene encodes CDR1 KGHSH and CDR2 LQKENI.

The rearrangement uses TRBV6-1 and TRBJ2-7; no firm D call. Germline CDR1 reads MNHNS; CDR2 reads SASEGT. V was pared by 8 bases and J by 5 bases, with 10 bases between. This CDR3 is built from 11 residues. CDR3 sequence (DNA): TGTGCCAGCTCCCTAAGGGACGAGCAGTACTTC. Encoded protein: CASSLRDEQYF.

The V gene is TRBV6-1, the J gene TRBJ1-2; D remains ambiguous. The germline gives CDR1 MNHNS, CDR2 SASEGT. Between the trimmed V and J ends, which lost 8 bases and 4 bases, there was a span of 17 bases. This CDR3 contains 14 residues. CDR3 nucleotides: TGTGCCAGCTTCAGTCCCGGTCCCCTCTATGGCTACACCTTC. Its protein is CASFSPGPLYGYTF.

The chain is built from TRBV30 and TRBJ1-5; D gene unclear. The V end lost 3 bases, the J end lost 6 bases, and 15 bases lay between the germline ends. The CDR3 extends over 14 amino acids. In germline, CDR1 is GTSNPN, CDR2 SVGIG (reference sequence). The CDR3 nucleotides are TGTGCCTGGAGCAGCGGGCCAAGAGTTCAGCCCCAGCATTTT. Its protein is CAWSSGPRVQPQHF.

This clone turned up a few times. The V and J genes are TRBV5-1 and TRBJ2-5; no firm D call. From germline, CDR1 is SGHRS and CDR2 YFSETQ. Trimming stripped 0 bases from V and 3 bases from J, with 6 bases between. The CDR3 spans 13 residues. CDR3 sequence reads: CASSLVTEETQYF. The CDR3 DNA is TGCGCCAGCAGCTTGGTTACAGAAGAGACCCAGTACTTC. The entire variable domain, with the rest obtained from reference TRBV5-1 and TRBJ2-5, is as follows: KAGVTQTPRYLIKTRGQQVTLSCSPISGHRSVSWYQQTPGQGLQFLFEYFSETQRNKGNFPGRFSGRQFSNSRSEMNVSTLELGDSALYLCASSLVTEETQYFGPGTRLLVL.

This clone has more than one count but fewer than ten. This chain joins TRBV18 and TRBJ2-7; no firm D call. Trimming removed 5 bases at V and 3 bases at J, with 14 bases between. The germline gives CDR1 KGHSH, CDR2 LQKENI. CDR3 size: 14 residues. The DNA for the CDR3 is TGTGCCAGCTCAAATCAAGGGCCGGGCTACGAGCAGTACTTC. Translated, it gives CASSNQGPGYEQYF.

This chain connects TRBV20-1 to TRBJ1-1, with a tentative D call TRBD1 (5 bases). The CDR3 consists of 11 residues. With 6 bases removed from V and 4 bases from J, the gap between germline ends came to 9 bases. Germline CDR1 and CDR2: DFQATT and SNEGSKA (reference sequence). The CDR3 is CSASRVTEAFF. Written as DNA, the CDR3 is TGCAGTGCGAGCAGGGTCACTGAAGCTTTCTTT.

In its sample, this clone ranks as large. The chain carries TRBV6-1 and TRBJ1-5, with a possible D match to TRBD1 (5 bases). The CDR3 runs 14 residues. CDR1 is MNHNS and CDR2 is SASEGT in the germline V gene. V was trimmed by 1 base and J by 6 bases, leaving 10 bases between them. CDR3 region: CASSEEGPPQPQHF. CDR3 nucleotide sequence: TGTGCCAGCAGTGAAGAGGGGCCCCCTCAGCCCCAGCATTTT.

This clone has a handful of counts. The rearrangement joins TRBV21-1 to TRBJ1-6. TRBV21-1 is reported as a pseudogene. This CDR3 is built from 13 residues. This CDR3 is CASSNGRASPLHF. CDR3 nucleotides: TGTGCCAGCAGCAACGGGAGAGCTTCACCCCTCCACTTT.

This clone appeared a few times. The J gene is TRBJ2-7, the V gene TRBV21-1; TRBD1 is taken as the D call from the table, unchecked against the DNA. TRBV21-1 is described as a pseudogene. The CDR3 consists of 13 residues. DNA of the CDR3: TGTGCCTTCAGGGGGGACAGGGACTACGAGCAGTACTTC. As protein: CAFRGDRDYEQYF.

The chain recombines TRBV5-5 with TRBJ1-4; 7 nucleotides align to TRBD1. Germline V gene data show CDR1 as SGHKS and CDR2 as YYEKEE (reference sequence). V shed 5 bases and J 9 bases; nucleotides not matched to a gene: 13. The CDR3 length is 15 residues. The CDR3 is CASSSPGTDMKKLFF. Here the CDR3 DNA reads TGTGCCAGCAGTTCCCCCGGGACAGACATGAAAAAACTGTTTTTT. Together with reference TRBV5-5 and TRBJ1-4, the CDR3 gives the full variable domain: DAGVTQSPTHLIKTRGQQVTLRCSPISGHKSVSWYQQVLGQGPQFIFQYYEKEERGRGNFPDRFSARQFPNYSSELNVNALLLGDSALYLCASSSPGTDMKKLFFGSGTQLSVL.